The clone carrying this TCR beta chain was counted only a few times. Its antigen is undetermined. Original analysis: ImmunoSEQ only sent back junction sequences with no quality scores, so filtering was done differently. The data were produced by immunoSEQ multiplex PCR, yet TCRdb's version contains in-frame clones alone and is incomplete. The V and J calls and the clone size are those of that table, but D and trimming were determined from the DNA. The sample records about half a million clones, over 70% being singletons. The data were taken from a study of shared clonotypes between healthy human individuals. General study findings and limits: Genetic and exposure-history diversity was limited by the few donors.

The CDR3 extends over 17 amino acids. Germline CDR1 is MGHDK and CDR2 is SYGVNS. The V gene lost 0 bases and the J gene lost 0 bases, with 12 bases spanning the gap. The chain has TRBV25-1 and TRBJ1-3; D ambiguous. The TCR sequence derives from a middle-aged woman in good health. Some clones in this sample may be carry-over from other donors' samples. Sequencing input: PBMCs. The CDR3: CASSEYGIGDSGNTIYF. CDR3 nucleotide sequence: TGTGCCAGCAGTGAATATGGGATAGGCGACTCTGGAAACACCATATATTTT.